This TCR beta chain was sequenced during a study of blood T cell repertoires in COVID-19. Whole-study context: From the United States, Italy and Spain came samples of acute and convalescent COVID-19. PBMCs, B-cell-depleted T cells, or T cells were the source of the cDNA or gDNA that made up the material.

CDR1 and CDR2 (germline): MNHEY, SVGAGI. V was clipped by 3 bases and J by 8 bases; unmatched bases: 6. The CDR3 is 14 amino acids. Original processing notes: Researchers report that nucleated cell counts were estimated from reference gene primer amplification. Profiling relied on immunoSEQ multiplex PCR, and the TCRdb table lists in-frame clones only, not all of them. V, J and clone size are taken as reported in that table, and D and trimming were inferred from the DNA itself. The sample has 65,000 to 85,000 clones, roughly 84% seen once; the top ten hold about 11%. The TCR comes from a young woman with acute or convalescent COVID-19. Specimen: peripheral blood. This chain joins TRBV6-5 and TRBJ2-1; 8 bases are shared with TRBD2. CDR3 DNA sequence: TGTGCCAGCAGTTATGTCGGGGGGGCCGATGAGCAGTTCTTC. It translates to CASSYVGGADEQFF.